This T cell receptor (beta chain) was recovered during a study of T cell changes during pregnancy in multiple sclerosis. Germline lookup yields CDR1 LNHDA and CDR2 SQIVND (reference sequence). Trimming removed 0 bases from V and 3 bases from J; junction bases left unmatched: 15. This CDR3 comprises 20 residues. The data were produced by immunoSEQ multiplex PCR, yet TCRdb's version contains in-frame clones alone and is incomplete. The top ten clones hold around 4.9% of a sample with about 28,000 clones, approximately 90% of them seen once. This receptor was obtained from a female donor in good health, enrolled as a control in a pregnancy study. This sequence joins TRBV19 and TRBJ1-5, with 9 bases identical to TRBD1. The sample was peripheral blood, taken in the first trimester of pregnancy. In DNA form, the CDR3 reads TGTGCCAGTAGTATAGATCTAGAGTATTCAGGGACAGGGAACAATCAGCCCCAGCATTTT. This translates into CASSIDLEYSGTGNNQPQHF.